The 29 T cell receptor beta chains reported below all come from one sample, sequenced in a study of blood T cell repertoires in COVID-19. Sequenced by immunoSEQ multiplex PCR; TCRdb stores in-frame clones only, minus some. The repertoire holds over 90,000 clones, with roughly nine tenths as singletons. Specimen: peripheral blood. Receptor source: a human donor in a cohort sampled during active COVID-19.

The chain employs TRBV7-7 and TRBJ2-1, with TRBD1 as a possible D gene (5 bases). The CDR3 spans 11 residues. Germline values: CDR1 SSHAT, CDR2 FNYEAQ (reference sequence). The CDR3, as DNA: TGTGCTTATTCCCCAGGGCATGAGCAGTTCTTC. It translates to CAYSPGHEQFF.

This chain joins TRBV6-5 and TRBJ1-2; possibly TRBD1 for D (5 bases). This CDR3 region has 15 residues. V lost 7 bases to trimming and J lost 1 base, with 16 bases between them. Germline V lookup: CDR1 MNHEY, CDR2 SVGAGI. CDR3 residues: CASTLGGPNNYGYTF. As DNA, the CDR3 is TGTGCCAGCACCCTCGGGGGACCTAATAACTATGGCTACACCTTC.

This chain links TRBV6-5 with TRBJ2-1, with TRBD2 as a possible D gene (5 bases). The CDR3 spans 16 residues. The germline gives CDR1 MNHEY, CDR2 SVGAGI. Trimming took off 7 bases at V and 3 bases at J, with 19 bases between the two ends. CDR3 region: CASTYSRGSFYNEQFF. In nucleotides, the CDR3 is TGTGCCAGCACCTACTCTCGGGGAAGTTTCTACAATGAGCAGTTCTTC.

The chain is built from TRBV7-3 and TRBJ1-2; 9 bases agree with TRBD1. After removal of 5 bases from V and 8 bases from J, the junction contained 6 bases not matched to a gene. The CDR3 is 13 amino acids. The germline CDR1 and CDR2 sequences are SGHTA and FQGTGA. This CDR3 reads CASSLGGQGGYTF. CDR3 DNA: TGTGCCAGCAGCCTAGGGGGACAGGGAGGCTACACCTTC.

In its sample, this clone was seen a few times. The chain links TRBV5-1 to TRBJ2-1; the D gene is possibly TRBD1 (6 bases). This CDR3 has 15 amino acids. CDR1 is SGHRS and CDR2 is YFSETQ in the germline V gene. Trimming took off 4 bases at V and 2 bases at J, with 13 bases between the two ends. The chain's CDR3 is CASSETGTTYNEQFF. The CDR3 bases are TGCGCCAGCAGCGAGACAGGAACTACCTACAATGAGCAGTTCTTC.

This clone has only one observation. The chain employs TRBV3-1 (or the pseudogene TRBV3-2) and TRBJ2-2; D remains unclear. Germline values: CDR1 LGHDT, CDR2 YNNKEL (reference sequence). The CDR3 spans 13 residues. V gave up 4 bases and J gave up 8 bases, with 11 bases separating them. CDR3 amino acids: CASSRLAWGELFF. The CDR3 DNA is TGTGCCAGCAGCCGCTTAGCCTGGGGGGAGCTGTTTTTT.

This chain links TRBV20-1 with TRBJ2-7; D is undetermined. Germline CDR1 and CDR2: DFQATT and SNEGSKA (reference sequence). This CDR3 contains 11 residues. The V end lost 6 bases, the J end lost 6 bases, and 12 bases lay between the germline ends. CDR3: CSAYPSGEQYF. DNA of the CDR3: TGCAGTGCCTACCCATCAGGCGAGCAGTACTTC.

This clone was observed a few times. The rearrangement joins TRBV4-1 to TRBJ2-3, with D unclear. The CDR3 is 14 residues long. Germline V gene data show CDR1 as MGHRA and CDR2 as YSYEKL. The V end lost 4 bases, the J end lost 3 bases, and 11 bases lay between the germline ends. CDR3 sequence reads: CASSLTGGTDTQYF. Written as DNA, the CDR3 is TGCGCCAGCAGCCTCACCGGTGGTACAGATACGCAGTATTTT.

The gene calls are TRBV18 and TRBJ1-2; 7 bases match TRBD1. The CDR3 has 14 amino acids. Per germline, CDR1 KGHSH and CDR2 LQKENI. Germline trimming cut 8 bases from V and 8 bases from J; bases unmatched to any gene: 14. The CDR3 protein is CASGIGGQVDGYTF. The CDR3 DNA sequence: TGTGCCAGCGGTATAGGGGGCCAGGTCGACGGCTACACCTTC.

This clone has just a few counts. This chain links TRBV20-1 with TRBJ2-7; D might be TRBD1 (5 bases). Germline CDR1 and CDR2: DFQATT and SNEGSKA (reference sequence). The CDR3 loop spans 16 amino acids. Trimming cost V 3 bases and J 2 bases, with 20 bases left between them. The CDR3 loop reads CSASGAGRGRAYEQYF. The CDR3 nucleotides read TGCAGTGCTAGTGGTGCAGGAAGGGGTAGAGCCTACGAGCAGTACTTC.

This chain joins TRBV7-3 and TRBJ2-3, with 8 bases fitting TRBD2. Germline loops: CDR1 SGHTA, CDR2 FQGTGA. The V segment lost 5 bases and the J segment 1 base; nucleotides outside the gene matches: 5. The CDR3 has 15 amino acids. The CDR3 loop reads CASSPSGGGTDTQYF. CDR3 bases: TGTGCCAGCAGCCCTTCCGGGGGGGGCACAGATACGCAGTATTTT.

The rearrangement uses TRBV19 and TRBJ2-1; 8 bases map to TRBD2. The CDR3 is 14 amino acids. Germline V CDR1 and CDR2: LNHDA, SQIVND (reference sequence). Trimming removed 9 bases from V and 2 bases from J; junction bases left unmatched: 6. In nucleotides, the CDR3 is TGTGCCAGCCGAACTAGCGGCGCCTACAATGAGCAGTTCTTC. Translated, it gives CASRTSGAYNEQFF.

J is TRBJ1-1 and V is TRBV5-1, with TRBD1 as a possible D gene (5 bases). The germline V gene encodes CDR1 SGHRS and CDR2 YFSETQ. CDR3 length: 16 amino acids. The V gene lost 4 bases and the J gene lost 1 base, with 17 bases spanning the gap. CDR3: CASSTNAGGANTEAFF. The CDR3 nucleotides are TGCGCCAGCAGCACGAACGCCGGAGGGGCGAACACTGAAGCTTTCTTT.

The chain links TRBV2 to TRBJ2-7, with D unresolved. Trimming cost V 6 bases and J 0 bases, with 18 bases left between them. CDR1 and CDR2 (germline): SNHLY, FYNNEI. This CDR3 is 16 amino acids long. CDR3 amino acids: CASSSFDGYSSYEQYF. The CDR3 DNA is TGTGCCAGCAGCTCATTTGATGGTTACAGCTCCTACGAGCAGTACTTC.

The chain is built from TRBV9 and TRBJ2-3; TRBD2 matches at 11 bases. V dropped 0 bases and J dropped 5; count of bases not matched to a gene: 8. Germline V CDR1 and CDR2: SGDLS, YYNGEE. The CDR3 runs to 17 residues. The CDR3 is CASSVGSGGASGDTQYF. The DNA for the CDR3 is TGTGCCAGCAGCGTAGGTAGCGGGGGGGCCTCGGGAGATACGCAGTATTTT.

The chain joins TRBV27 to TRBJ2-7; 7 nucleotides line up with TRBD1. Germline assignment: CDR1 MNHEY and CDR2 SMNVEV (reference sequence). V shed 1 base, J shed 4 bases, and the junction held 1 base outside the gene matches. The CDR3 is 13 amino acids. The CDR3 bases are TGTGCCAGCAGTTTATGGACAGGATACGAGCAGTACTTC. Its translation: CASSLWTGYEQYF.

V and J are TRBV15 and TRBJ2-7, with D possibly TRBD2 on 5 matching bases. CDR3 length: 15 residues. CDR1 is LNHNV, CDR2 YYDKDF, per germline (reference sequence). The V gene lost 5 bases and the J gene lost 2 bases, with 16 bases spanning the gap. This chain's CDR3 is CATSLGLNTPYEQYF. The CDR3 DNA is TGTGCCACCAGCTTAGGACTGAATACTCCCTACGAGCAGTACTTC. Using reference TRBV15 and TRBJ2-7 for the parts outside the CDR3, the full variable domain is DAMVIQNPRYQVTQFGKPVTLSCSQTLNHNVMYWYQQKSSQAPKLLFHYYDKDFNNEADTPDNFQSRRPNTSFCFLDIRSPGLGDTAMYLCATSLGLNTPYEQYFGPGTRLTVT.

J is TRBJ2-3 and V is TRBV5-1; maybe TRBD1 (5 bases). The CDR3 is 16 residues long. Trimming took off 0 bases at V and 2 bases at J, with 13 bases between the two ends. Germline lookup yields CDR1 SGHRS and CDR2 YFSETQ. For the CDR3, the DNA is TGCGCCAGCAGCTTGGAGGCAGGGCCGATCACAGATACGCAGTATTTT. This translates into CASSLEAGPITDTQYF.

This chain uses TRBV20-1 with TRBJ2-7; D possibly corresponds to TRBD2 (6 bases). The CDR3 totals 15 residues. The germline CDR1 and CDR2 sequences are DFQATT and SNEGSKA (reference sequence). V lost 3 bases, J lost 2 bases, and 17 bases lay in between. This CDR3 is CSASGSGGGAYEQYF. CDR3 coding DNA: TGCAGTGCTAGTGGTTCCGGCGGAGGGGCCTACGAGCAGTACTTC.

V and J are TRBV7-3 and TRBJ1-1; D remains unclear. Germline-derived CDR1 and CDR2 are SGHTA and FQGTGA. The CDR3 has 14 amino acids. The V and J ends lost 2 bases and 6 bases respectively, with 13 bases between them. The CDR3 nucleotides are TGTGCCAGCAGCTTAGCCGCGGCCGGCGCTGAAGCTTTCTTT. Amino acid sequence: CASSLAAAGAEAFF.

The CDR3 spells CASSPIRPGTSKNYEQYF. DNA for the CDR3: TGTGCCAGCAGCCCTATTAGACCCGGGACTAGCAAGAATTACGAGCAGTACTTC. The J gene is TRBJ2-7, the V gene TRBV6-2 or TRBV6-3; 9 bases are shared with TRBD2. V lost 6 bases, J lost 4 bases, and 19 bases stayed unmatched. This CDR3 region has 18 residues. Germline assignment: CDR1 MNHEY and CDR2 SVGEGT.

The chain uses TRBV4-2 and TRBJ2-7; tentative D call: TRBD1 (5 bases). The germline CDR1 and CDR2 sequences are LGHNA and YNFKEQ. The ends were cut back, 5 bases at V and 11 bases at J, with 19 bases in the middle. CDR3 length: 13 residues. The CDR3 DNA is TGTGCCAGCAGCGCCGTCCCACAGGCCAAGAAGTACTTC. It yields the protein CASSAVPQAKKYF.

This chain links TRBV27 with TRBJ2-2; TRBD2 matches 7 bases. V trimming: 5 bases; J trimming: 2 bases; junction bases outside the gene matches: 8. The CDR3 runs 16 residues. CDR1 is MNHEY, CDR2 SMNVEV, per germline (reference sequence). The CDR3 protein is CASSLSSGFNTGELFF. Written as DNA, the CDR3 is TGTGCCAGCAGTCTCTCTAGCGGCTTCAACACCGGGGAGCTGTTTTTT.

This clone was seen a single time. J is TRBJ2-1 and V is TRBV9; 13 bases line up with TRBD2. This CDR3 comprises 16 residues. Trimming took 2 bases from V and 7 from J; bases not matched to a gene: 6. The germline V gene encodes CDR1 SGDLS and CDR2 YYNGEE. CDR3 region: CASSVGLAGVINEQFF. The CDR3 DNA is TGTGCCAGCAGCGTTGGACTAGCGGGAGTTATTAATGAGCAGTTCTTC.

The chain is built from TRBV28 and TRBJ2-2, with TRBD2 as a possible D gene (5 bases). This CDR3 has 17 amino acids. Germline values: CDR1 MDHEN, CDR2 SYDVKM. With 6 bases removed from V and 1 base from J, the gap between germline ends came to 18 bases. The CDR3 spells CASSYGPGKVNTGELFF. Here the CDR3 DNA reads TGTGCCAGCAGCTACGGCCCGGGGAAGGTGAACACCGGGGAGCTGTTTTTT. The entire variable domain, with the rest obtained from reference TRBV28 and TRBJ2-2, is as follows: DVKVTQSSRYLVKRTGEKVFLECVQDMDHENMFWYRQDPGLGLRLIYFSYDVKMKEKGDIPEGYSVSREKKERFSLILESASTNQTSMYLCASSYGPGKVNTGELFFGEGSRLTVL.

The rearrangement uses TRBV27 and TRBJ2-7; 10 positions agree with TRBD1. The CDR3 spans 16 residues. Unmatched junction bases numbered 9, after V lost 0 bases and J lost 7 bases. Germline V lookup: CDR1 MNHEY, CDR2 SMNVEV (reference sequence). The DNA of the CDR3 is TGTGCCAGCAGTTTATCGCGTGGACAGGGGGGTCTTGAGCAGTACTTC. Translation gives CASSLSRGQGGLEQYF.

The V gene is TRBV5-4, the J gene TRBJ2-3, with 11 positions matching TRBD2. In germline, CDR1 is SGHNT, CDR2 YYREEE (reference sequence). The CDR3 contains 16 residues. Trimming cost V 3 bases and J 3 bases; bases outside gene matches: 6. The CDR3 sequence is CASSWPGLAETDTQYF. The CDR3 bases are TGTGCCAGCAGCTGGCCGGGACTAGCGGAAACAGATACGCAGTATTTT.

This chain connects TRBV28 to TRBJ2-2; 7 bases agree with TRBD1. This CDR3 region has 15 residues. CDR1 is MDHEN and CDR2 is SYDVKM in the germline V gene. The V segment lost 6 bases and the J segment 4 bases; nucleotides outside the gene matches: 8. The CDR3 bases are TGTGCCAGCAGGGGGCCGGGACAGTCCACCGGGGAGCTGTTTTTT. Translated: CASRGPGQSTGELFF.

The chain links TRBV7-8 to TRBJ1-5; the match to TRBD1 covers 7 bases. The germline gives CDR1 SGHVS, CDR2 FQNEAQ. The CDR3 is 15 residues long. V was pared by 5 bases and J by 5 bases, with 9 bases of the junction left unmatched. The CDR3 bases are TGTGCCAGCAGCGCACACAGGGGATCAGATCAGCCCCAGCATTTT. It specifies CASSAHRGSDQPQHF.